This entry lists 14 T cell receptor beta chains sequenced from one sample in a study of OX40 agonist ivuxolimab in advanced cancers. Method: immunoSEQ multiplex PCR; TCRdb's copy keeps in-frame clones and lacks some. The table lists some 99,000 clones, around 90% of them singletons. The sample was CD4+ or CD8+ T cells sorted from blood, taken in a trial of the OX40 agonist ivuxolimab. The receptors derive from an adult with an advanced solid tumor such as melanoma, head and neck, liver or kidney cancer.

This clone has a single count. This chain connects TRBV19 to TRBJ1-1, with 8 bases that match TRBD1. This CDR3 is 14 amino acids long. The germline gives CDR1 LNHDA, CDR2 SQIVND (reference sequence). Trimming removed 3 bases from V and 1 base from J; junction bases left unmatched: 1. The CDR3 sequence: CASSMGTGNTEAFF. CDR3 nucleotides: TGTGCCAGTAGTATGGGGACAGGGAACACTGAAGCTTTCTTT.

The CDR3 loop is CASFGAPHTTDTQYF. The CDR3 DNA reads TGTGCCAGCTTCGGGGCTCCACATACTACAGATACGCAGTATTTT. The chain is built from TRBV7-2 and TRBJ2-3; D could derive from TRBD1 or TRBD2 (5 bases each). Deletions cut 8 bases from V and 3 bases from J, with 18 bases between. The CDR3 totals 15 residues. Germline V gene lookup returns CDR1 SGHTA and CDR2 FQGNSA. Looking up the rest from reference TRBV7-2 and TRBJ2-3 gives the full variable domain: GAGVSQSPSNKVTEKGKDVELRCDPISGHTALYWYRQSLGQGLEFLIYFQGNSAPDKSGLPSDRFSAERTGGSVSTLTIQRTQQEDSAVYLCASFGAPHTTDTQYFGPGTRLTVL.

The chain joins TRBV6-6 to TRBJ2-5; 7 bases match TRBD2. With 0 bases clipped from V and 2 bases from J, the junction kept 3 bases outside the gene matches. The CDR3 runs 15 residues. The germline CDR1 and CDR2 sequences are MNHNY and SVGAGI (reference sequence). The CDR3 reads CASSYSWGGQETQYF. In DNA, the CDR3 is TGTGCCAGCAGTTACTCTTGGGGGGGGCAAGAGACCCAGTACTTC.

The chain employs TRBV7-8 and TRBJ2-7, with a tentative D call TRBD1 (5 bases). V lost 5 bases and J lost 2, with 16 bases in between. From germline, CDR1 is SGHVS and CDR2 FQNEAQ. The CDR3 sequence is 15 residues long. Written as DNA, the CDR3 is TGTGCCAGCAGCCCCGCCTTCCAGGGCACCTACGAGCAGTACTTC. Translated: CASSPAFQGTYEQYF.

The chain combines TRBV27 with TRBJ2-3, with 8 bases that match TRBD1. This CDR3 comprises 15 residues. CDR1 and CDR2 from the germline V gene are MNHEY and SMNVEV (reference sequence). V dropped 5 bases and J dropped 3; count of bases not matched to a gene: 7. DNA of the CDR3: TGTGCCAGCAGTCCACAGGGGGGCGAAACAGATACGCAGTATTTT. Its translation is CASSPQGGETDTQYF.

This chain joins TRBV5-5 and TRBJ2-7; 10 bases match TRBD2. Germline V gene lookup returns CDR1 SGHKS and CDR2 YYEKEE (reference sequence). The CDR3 length is 16 residues. Trimming took 6 bases from V and 0 from J; bases not matched to a gene: 9. The CDR3, as DNA: TGTGCCAGCATTCGAACTAGCGGGGCACTCTCCTACGAGCAGTACTTC. The encoded protein is CASIRTSGALSYEQYF.

The table lists this clone with many counts. V is TRBV5-1 and J is TRBJ1-5; TRBD1 aligns across 10 bases. The CDR3 covers 18 residues. Trimming removed 3 bases from V and 5 bases from J; junction bases left unmatched: 14. Germline-derived CDR1 and CDR2 are SGHRS and YFSETQ. CDR3 in amino acids: CASSSETGGAGSDQPQHF. CDR3 DNA sequence: TGCGCCAGCAGCTCCGAGACAGGGGGCGCTGGGTCGGATCAGCCCCAGCATTTT.

The genes are TRBV9 and TRBJ2-3, with 11 nucleotides matching TRBD2. Per the germline V gene, CDR1 is SGDLS and CDR2 is YYNGEE. The CDR3 totals 16 residues. J lost 4 bases, V lost 0 bases, and 4 bases had no gene match. This CDR3 is CASSVDSGRAADTQYF. CDR3 DNA: TGTGCCAGCAGCGTAGATAGCGGGAGGGCCGCAGATACGCAGTATTTT.

This clone was detected only once. The CDR3 region is CASSSWRGGANVLTF. The CDR3 DNA is TGTGCCAGCAGTTCCTGGAGGGGAGGGGCCAACGTCCTGACTTTC. The J gene is TRBJ2-6, the V gene TRBV28; tentatively, D is TRBD2 (6 bases). Trimming cost V 4 bases and J 4 bases, with 11 bases left between them. This CDR3 comprises 15 residues. CDR1 is MDHEN, CDR2 SYDVKM, per germline.

This clone was observed a single time. This chain connects TRBV29-1 to TRBJ1-2, with D maybe TRBD1 (6 bases). The CDR3 loop spans 13 amino acids. CDR1 and CDR2 from the germline V gene are SQVTM and ANQGSEA. Trimming left V 0 bases short and J 8 bases short, with 13 bases between. CDR3 sequence: CSVEESRGGGYTF. The CDR3 nucleotides are TGCAGCGTTGAAGAATCCAGGGGCGGAGGCTACACCTTC.

The genes are TRBV18 and TRBJ1-4; tentatively, D is TRBD1 (6 bases). The CDR3 is made up of 16 amino acids. Trimming pared 3 bases from V and 7 bases from J, leaving 18 bases between. Germline V gene data show CDR1 as KGHSH and CDR2 as LQKENI. CDR3 DNA sequence: TGTGCCAGCTCACCCGCGGGACATCATCGGGGTGAAAAACTGTTTTTT. Its protein is CASSPAGHHRGEKLFF.

The CDR3: CASSPGTSGSFEQYF. The CDR3, as DNA: TGTGCCAGCTCACCAGGGACTAGCGGGAGTTTCGAGCAGTACTTC. V and J are TRBV18 and TRBJ2-7; TRBD2 aligns across 14 bases. The CDR3 totals 15 residues. Germline V lookup: CDR1 KGHSH, CDR2 LQKENI. The ends lost 2 bases at V and 6 bases at J; junction bases unmatched: 3.

A single count supports this clone. The chain joins TRBV5-1 to TRBJ2-7, with D possibly TRBD2 on 6 matching bases. The V and J ends lost 0 bases and 5 bases respectively, with 12 bases between them. The CDR3 is 14 residues long. Germline CDR1 is SGHRS and CDR2 is YFSETQ. The CDR3 region has the DNA TGCGCCAGCAGCTTGGGGGGACTCTACGACGAGCAGTACTTC. This sequence encodes CASSLGGLYDEQYF.

The rearrangement uses TRBV18 and TRBJ2-1; D tentatively fits TRBD1 or TRBD2 (6 bases each). The V gene lost 5 bases and the J gene lost 0 bases, with 20 bases spanning the gap. CDR1 and CDR2 from the germline V gene are KGHSH and LQKENI. CDR3 length: 18 residues. This chain's CDR3 is CASSTLAGGPSSYNEQFF. In DNA, the CDR3 is TGTGCCAGCTCAACCTTAGCCGGGGGCCCCAGCTCCTACAATGAGCAGTTCTTC.